One TCR beta chain is described in this entry. Its antigen is still unknown. This sample was taken from a study of T cell responses to AZD1222 COVID-19 vaccine. General study points: Donor demographics were predominantly white British with a female majority; clonal diversity may be underestimated. Spike regions recognized by vaccine-associated CD4 TCRs spanned the protein, led by 160-218 and 743-854.

The data were produced by immunoSEQ multiplex PCR, yet TCRdb's version contains in-frame clones alone and is incomplete. The profile shows 100,000 to 130,000 clones, 87% of them singletons. The germline V gene has CDR1 KGHSH and CDR2 LQKENI. The CDR3 consists of 15 residues. V lost 0 bases, J lost 4 bases, and 12 bases lay in between. The material was peripheral blood, obtained on day 0 of AZD1222 vaccination. The source is an adult in good health. V and J are TRBV18 and TRBJ1-2; TRBD1 is a possible D gene (5 bases). The CDR3 DNA sequence: TGTGCCAGCTCACCACCGGCCCAGGGCCTCTATGGCTACACCTTC. Translating gives CASSPPAQGLYGYTF.